This paragraph covers one TCR beta chain sequence. Its antigen is as yet unknown. Authors' analysis steps: Filtering of immunoSEQ junctional sequences could not match full-length read filtering. Measured with immunoSEQ multiplex PCR; TCRdb has only the in-frame clones, and not every one. That table furnishes V, J and clone size, whereas the DNA furnished D and trimming. Of about 770,000 clones in the sample, 72% are singletons; the top ten hold over 1.5%. The data were taken from a study of shared clonotypes between healthy human individuals. Turning to the study itself: Donors had three CD4 naive, three CD4 memory, two CD8 naive and one CD8 memory plate apiece.

Findings of the study overall: It was the few donors that limited the genetic and exposure-history diversity represented. Compared with memory subsets, naive subsets generally had larger estimated richness.

The source of this sequence is a woman aged 30 to 39 in good health. Sequencing was performed on memory CD4+ T cells sorted from blood. Subset defined: CD45RA-negative fraction.

The CDR3 nucleotides are TGTGCCAGCAGCCAACTAGCGGGAGGGAGAGAGCAGTACTTC. Its protein is CASSQLAGGREQYF. The rearrangement joins TRBV14 to TRBJ2-7; 12 bases are shared with TRBD2. CDR1 is SGHDN, CDR2 FVKESK, per germline. The CDR3 runs 14 residues. The trim removed 2 bases at V and 7 bases at J, leaving 3 bases unmatched. Full variable domain (missing parts from reference TRBV14 and TRBJ2-7): EAGVTQFPSHSVIEKGQTVTLRCDPISGHDNLYWYRRVMGKEIKFLLHFVKESKQDESGMPNNRFLAERTGGTYSTLKVQPAELEDSGVYFCASSQLAGGREQYFGPGTRLTVT.